These 15 T cell receptor beta chains originate from one sample sequenced in a study of regulatory T cells in long-lasting Graves disease. Described time point: newly diagnosed GD, antithyroid drugs for less than 3 months. The authors made the TCR library using RNA they extracted from PBMCs. TCR beta libraries were built with iRepertoire HTBI primers and Arm-PCR of CDR3 regions. TCRdb re-called the multiplex PCR reads through MiXCR, storing one row per CDR3 protein. Altogether around 250,000 distinct CDR3 sequences are present, 20% to 25% being singletons, with the ten largest covering around 13%. The material sequenced was peripheral blood mononuclear cells (PBMCs), taken at new diagnosis, from a patient treated with antithyroid drugs. The receptors originated from a female donor with Graves disease.

This clonotype was seen only a few times. J is TRBJ2-2 and V is TRBV15; D is ambiguous. CDR1 is LNHNV and CDR2 is YYDKDF in the germline V gene (reference sequence). CDR3 length: 15 amino acids. The V end was cut by 0 bases, the J end by 0 bases, with 5 bases between. Here the CDR3 DNA reads TGTGCCACCAGCAGAGAACTTTCGAACACCGGGGAGCTGTTTTTT. Its translation: CATSRELSNTGELFF.

Concerning this clonotype: A read error is the likely source, as a far larger clone sits one nucleotide away. The V call is TRBV11-3, the J call TRBJ1-1; 8 nucleotides line up with TRBD1. The CDR3 runs to 13 residues. The germline CDR1 and CDR2 sequences are SGHNT and YENEEA. CDR3 DNA: TGTGCCAGCAGCTTACTCCGGACAGGGAGAGCTTCCTTT. Its translation is CASSLLRTGRASF.

Details on this clonotype: A far larger clone is one base from this, pointing to a likely read error. The chain has TRBV12-3 or TRBV12-4 and TRBJ2-3; no definite D call. The V end lost 3 bases, the J end lost 1 base, and 8 bases lay between the germline ends. The CDR3 sequence is 14 residues long. In DNA, the CDR3 is TGTGCCAGCAGTTTGCGGTTAGGCACAGATACGCAGTATTTT. Protein sequence: CASSLRLGTDTQYF.

This clonotype came up many times. V and J are TRBV7-2 and TRBJ2-2; maybe TRBD1 (5 bases). Germline V gene data show CDR1 as SGHTA and CDR2 as FQGNSA. Between the trimmed V and J ends, which lost 1 base and 2 bases, there was a span of 8 bases. The CDR3 is 15 residues long. In DNA, the CDR3 is TGTGCCAGCAGCTTAGTCAGGGTCAACACCGGGGAGCTGTTTTTT. Its protein is CASSLVRVNTGELFF.

This clonotype was picked up many times. This chain connects TRBV11-2 to TRBJ2-7; 15 bases are a match to TRBD2. V trimming: 5 bases; J trimming: 1 base; junction bases outside the gene matches: 6. Germline values: CDR1 SGHAT, CDR2 FQNNGV. This CDR3 has 17 residues. In nucleotides, the CDR3 is TGTGCCAGCAGCAAGGGGACTAGCGGGAGGTTGTCCTACGAGCAGTACTTC. Its protein product is CASSKGTSGRLSYEQYF. Looking up the rest from reference TRBV11-2 and TRBJ2-7 gives the full variable domain: EAGVAQSPRYKIIEKRQSVAFWCNPISGHATLYWYQQILGQGPKLLIQFQNNGVVDDSQLPKDRFSAERLKGVDSTLKIQPAKLEDSAVYLCASSKGTSGRLSYEQYFGPGTRLTVT.

The J gene is TRBJ2-1, the V gene TRBV7-2; 10 bases are a match to TRBD2. CDR3 size: 14 residues. J was trimmed by 9 bases and V by 4 bases; bases with no gene match: 6. From germline, CDR1 is SGHTA and CDR2 FQGNSA. CDR3: CASSSLAGVREQFF. The CDR3 DNA is TGTGCCAGCAGCTCCCTAGCGGGGGTTCGTGAGCAGTTCTTC.

V is TRBV6-2 or TRBV6-3 and J is TRBJ2-7; D remains ambiguous. The CDR3 sequence is 13 residues long. Germline CDR1 and CDR2: MNHEY and SVGEGT. Trimming stripped 6 bases from V and 0 bases from J, with 9 bases between. CDR3: CASRVGASYEQYF. The DNA for the CDR3 is TGTGCCAGCAGGGTGGGTGCCTCCTACGAGCAGTACTTC.

This clonotype was seen ten or more times. This chain joins TRBV5-4 and TRBJ2-1; 13 bases agree with TRBD2. J was trimmed by 9 bases and V by 0 bases; bases with no gene match: 3. The germline CDR1 and CDR2 sequences are SGHNT and YYREEE (reference sequence). The CDR3 loop spans 15 amino acids. DNA of the CDR3: TGTGCCAGCAGCTTGGTACTAGCGGGAGGGGTTGAGCAGTTCTTC. It yields the protein CASSLVLAGGVEQFF.

In this sample, this clonotype turned up many times. V and J are TRBV30 and TRBJ2-7; D is unclear. Germline V CDR1 and CDR2: GTSNPN, SVGIG (reference sequence). CDR3 size: 13 residues. V was shortened by 7 bases and J by 2 bases, with 15 bases between the two germline ends. The CDR3 DNA is TGTGCCTCTCAAGGGATAGGGACCTACGAGCAGTACTTC. Its translation: CASQGIGTYEQYF.

V gene TRBV28 combines with J gene TRBJ2-1; 11 nucleotides match TRBD1. This CDR3 is built from 15 residues. CDR1 and CDR2 (germline): MDHEN, SYDVKM. The J segment lost 5 bases and the V segment lost 5 bases, leaving 5 bases of the junction unmatched. The CDR3 here is CASSAGTGGDNEQFF. CDR3 DNA: TGTGCCAGCAGTGCCGGGACAGGGGGGGACAATGAGCAGTTCTTC.

This clonotype was observed a few times. CDR3: CASSIVQGENTEAFF. CDR3 nucleotide sequence: TGTGCCAGTAGTATAGTCCAGGGGGAGAACACTGAAGCTTTCTTT. The V and J genes are TRBV19 and TRBJ1-1; 7 bases agree with TRBD1. The CDR3 totals 15 residues. The V gene's germline CDR1 is LNHDA and CDR2 SQIVND (reference sequence). The V segment lost 1 base and the J segment 1 base; nucleotides outside the gene matches: 3. Supplemented by reference TRBV19 and TRBJ1-1, the full variable domain reads DGGITQSPKYLFRKEGQNVTLSCEQNLNHDAMYWYRQDPGQGLRLIYYSQIVNDFQKGDIAEGYSVSREKKESFPLTVTSAQKNPTAFYLCASSIVQGENTEAFFGQGTRLTVV.

This clonotype was seen a few times. The V and J genes are TRBV20-1 and TRBJ1-2, with D hard to call. This CDR3 region has 14 residues. V was trimmed by 0 bases and J by 7 bases, leaving 15 bases between them. Germline V CDR1 and CDR2: DFQATT, SNEGSKA (reference sequence). The CDR3 nucleotides read TGCAGTGCTAGAGATTGGACCCTCCGGGGTGGCTACACCTTC. It is translated as CSARDWTLRGGYTF.

This clonotype occurred a few times. The V and J genes are TRBV6-1 and TRBJ2-5; D is uncertain. The CDR3 runs 12 residues. V was pared by 6 bases and J by 2 bases, with 7 bases between. Germline V gene sequence: CDR1 MNHNS, CDR2 SASEGT. CDR3 region: CASRHSQETQYF. The CDR3 DNA sequence: TGTGCCAGCAGACACTCTCAAGAGACCCAGTACTTC.

Points on this clonotype: It may be a read error: a sequence one base away is much more abundant. The V and J genes are TRBV2 and TRBJ2-3, with 13 positions matching TRBD2. The CDR3 totals 18 residues. Germline CDR1 is SNHLY and CDR2 is FYNNEI. V lost 8 bases, J lost 1 base, and 12 bases stayed unmatched. DNA of the CDR3: TGTGCCAGCCCACCAGACTCTGGACTAGCGGGAGGCACAGATACGCAGTATTTT. Translation gives CASPPDSGLAGGTDTQYF.

In its sample, this clonotype was seen many times. The DNA of the CDR3 is TGCGCCAGCAGCTTGCAAGGGGCAGGCCAAGAGACCCAGTACTTC. Its protein product is CASSLQGAGQETQYF. The chain links TRBV5-1 to TRBJ2-5; tentative D call: TRBD1 (5 bases). The CDR3 totals 15 residues. The V gene lost 1 base and the J gene lost 1 base, with 11 bases spanning the gap. The germline V gene encodes CDR1 SGHRS and CDR2 YFSETQ. The variable domain in full, completed from reference TRBV5-1 and TRBJ2-5, reads KAGVTQTPRYLIKTRGQQVTLSCSPISGHRSVSWYQQTPGQGLQFLFEYFSETQRNKGNFPGRFSGRQFSNSRSEMNVSTLELGDSALYLCASSLQGAGQETQYFGPGTRLLVL.